The source of this T cell receptor (beta chain) is a study of blood T cell repertoires in COVID-19. Study background: COVID-19 samples collected from the United States, Italy and Spain covered acute and convalescent phases.

The CDR3 runs 14 residues. Germline CDR1 and CDR2: LNHDA and SQIVND (reference sequence). Trimming took off 5 bases at V and 5 bases at J, with 13 bases between the two ends. Source study methods: Estimation of nucleated cell counts relied on the amplification of reference gene primers. The table came from immunoSEQ multiplex PCR; TCRdb's copy has only in-frame clones and leaves some out. V, J and clone size derive from that table, while D and trimming were established from the DNA sequence. The sample has 130,000 or so clones; over 80% are singletons. This chain links TRBV19 with TRBJ2-1; D might be TRBD2 (5 bases). The sequence was obtained from a human donor in a cohort sampled during active COVID-19. The source material was peripheral blood. The CDR3 coding sequence is TGTGCCAGTAGTTGGACTCTCCAAAACAATGAGCAGTTCTTC. It is translated as CASSWTLQNNEQFF.